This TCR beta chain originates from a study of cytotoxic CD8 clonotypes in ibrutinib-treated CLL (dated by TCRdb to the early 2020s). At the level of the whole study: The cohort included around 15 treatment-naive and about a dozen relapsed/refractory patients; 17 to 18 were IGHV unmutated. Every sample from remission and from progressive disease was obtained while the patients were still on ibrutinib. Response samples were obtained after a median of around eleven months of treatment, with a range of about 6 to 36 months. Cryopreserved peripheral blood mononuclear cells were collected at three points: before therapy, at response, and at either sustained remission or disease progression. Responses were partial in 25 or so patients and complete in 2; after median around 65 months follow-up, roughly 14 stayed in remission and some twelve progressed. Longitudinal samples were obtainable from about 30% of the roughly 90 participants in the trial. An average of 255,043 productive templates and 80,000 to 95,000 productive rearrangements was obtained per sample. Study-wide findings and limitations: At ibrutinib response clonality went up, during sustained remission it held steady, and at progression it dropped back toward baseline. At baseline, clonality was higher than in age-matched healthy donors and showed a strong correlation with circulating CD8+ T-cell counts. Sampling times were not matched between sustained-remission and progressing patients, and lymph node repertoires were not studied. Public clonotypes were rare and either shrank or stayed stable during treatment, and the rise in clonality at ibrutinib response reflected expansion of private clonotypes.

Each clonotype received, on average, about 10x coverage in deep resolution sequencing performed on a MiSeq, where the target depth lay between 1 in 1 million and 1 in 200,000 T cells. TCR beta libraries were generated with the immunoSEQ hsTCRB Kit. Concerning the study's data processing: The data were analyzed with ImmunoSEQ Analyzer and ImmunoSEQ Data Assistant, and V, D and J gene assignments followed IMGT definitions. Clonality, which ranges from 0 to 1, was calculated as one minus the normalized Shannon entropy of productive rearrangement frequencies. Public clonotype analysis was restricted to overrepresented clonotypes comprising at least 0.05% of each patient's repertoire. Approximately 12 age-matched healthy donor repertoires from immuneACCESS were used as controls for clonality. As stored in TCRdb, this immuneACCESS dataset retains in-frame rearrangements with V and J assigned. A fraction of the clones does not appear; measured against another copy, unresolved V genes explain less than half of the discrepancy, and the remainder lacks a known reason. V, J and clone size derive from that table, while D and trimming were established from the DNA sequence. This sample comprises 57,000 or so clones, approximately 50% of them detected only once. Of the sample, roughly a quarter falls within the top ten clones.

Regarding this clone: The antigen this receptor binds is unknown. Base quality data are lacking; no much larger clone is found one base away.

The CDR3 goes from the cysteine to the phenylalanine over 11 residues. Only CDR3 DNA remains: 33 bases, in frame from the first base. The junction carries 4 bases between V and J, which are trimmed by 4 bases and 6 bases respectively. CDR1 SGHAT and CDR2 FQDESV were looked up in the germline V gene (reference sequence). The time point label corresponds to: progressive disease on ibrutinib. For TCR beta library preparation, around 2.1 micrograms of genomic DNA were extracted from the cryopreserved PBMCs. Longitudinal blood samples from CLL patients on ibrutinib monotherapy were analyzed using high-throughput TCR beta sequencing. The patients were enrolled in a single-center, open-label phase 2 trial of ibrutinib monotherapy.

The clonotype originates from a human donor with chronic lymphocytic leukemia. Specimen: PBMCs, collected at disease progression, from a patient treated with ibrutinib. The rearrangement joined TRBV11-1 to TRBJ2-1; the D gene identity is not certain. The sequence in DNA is TGTGCCAGCAGCTCTGGCAATGAGCAGTTCTTC. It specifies CASSSGNEQFF.